This T cell receptor beta chain came from a study of shared clonotypes between healthy human individuals. Study-level findings and limits: Naive subsets typically showed greater estimated richness than memory subsets. Read depth was anticipated to influence clonotype sharing among donors. Sharing across a few donors was seen in approximately 5.2% of naive CD4 clonotypes.

Some clones are missing from TCRdb's copy, which holds only in-frame ones; the method was immunoSEQ multiplex PCR. The repertoire consists of roughly 700,000 clones, with under 80% occurring once and the leading ten covering under 2%. Worth noting for this clone: Its antigen is not identified.

Naive CD4+ cells were CD45RA-selected; the remaining cells were memory. CDR3 size: 13 residues. The V end was cut by 3 bases, the J end by 8 bases, with 14 bases between. Germline V gene lookup returns CDR1 SGDLS and CDR2 YYNGEE. Sequences were obtained from memory CD4+ T cells sorted from blood. Noted subset: CD45RA-negative fraction. The sequence was collected from a woman aged 25 to 39 in good health. The genes are TRBV9 and TRBJ1-2, with a weak D call TRBD1 (5 bases). DNA of the CDR3: TGTGCCAGCAGCGAGGGGAGGGTCCCCGGCTACACCTTC. Translated, it gives CASSEGRVPGYTF. The whole variable domain, remainder taken from reference TRBV9 and TRBJ1-2, is DSGVTQTPKHLITATGQRVTLRCSPRSGDLSVYWYQQSLDQGLQFLIQYYNGEERAKGNILERFSAQQFPDLHSELNLSSLELGDSALYFCASSEGRVPGYTFGSGTRLTVV.